This T cell receptor beta chain was retrieved from a study of graft-versus-host responses after intestinal transplantation. Clones were sequenced by immunoSEQ multiplex PCR, and TCRdb holds only the in-frame ones, with some missing. The sample includes around 99,000 clones, just over 90% of them seen just once. The CDR3 contains 11 residues. Trimming cost V 6 bases and J 6 bases, with 12 bases left between them. Germline CDR1 is SQVTM and CDR2 is ANQGSEA. In regard to this clone: The target antigen is unknown.

The study, taken as a whole, reports: GvH clones surfaced in recipient marrow, some emerging earlier in ileum or blood.

The sequencing used unstimulated CD8+ T cells sorted from spleen or lymph node cells, collected before intestinal transplant. The sequence derives from a human donor who received an intestinal transplant. The chain has TRBV29-1 and TRBJ2-7; D gene unclear. The CDR3 here is CSVRLNGEQYF. CDR3 nucleotides: TGCAGCGTAAGACTCAACGGCGAGCAGTACTTC.